These 9 T cell receptor beta chains were sequenced from one sample in a study of beta chain features in type 1 diabetes. The sequenced template was cDNA made from the entire isolated RNA. Clones were sequenced by immunoSEQ multiplex PCR, and TCRdb holds only the in-frame ones, with some missing. The table has 450,000 or so clones, more than 9.5% seen once. What was sequenced was naive CD4+ T cells from blood. These receptors were collected from a woman aged 18-29 years in good health.

This rearrangement joins TRBV30 to TRBJ2-3; no clear D. Trimming removed 5 bases at V and 1 base at J, with 7 bases between. CDR1 is GTSNPN and CDR2 is SVGIG in the germline V gene (reference sequence). The length of the CDR3 is 12 residues. The CDR3 spells CAWGKGTDTQYF. CDR3 nucleotide sequence: TGTGCCTGGGGTAAGGGCACAGATACGCAGTATTTT. Together with reference TRBV30 and TRBJ2-3, the CDR3 gives the full variable domain: SQTIHQWPATLVQPVGSPLSLECTVEGTSNPNLYWYRQAAGRGLQLLFYSVGIGQISSEVPQNLSASRPQDRQFILSSKKLLLSDSGFYLCAWGKGTDTQYFGPGTRLTVL.

This clone has a handful of counts. The gene calls are TRBV2 and TRBJ2-1; D may be TRBD1 (5 bases). Per the germline V gene, CDR1 is SNHLY and CDR2 is FYNNEI. The CDR3 contains 11 residues. V was shortened by 8 bases and J by 14 bases, with 16 bases between the two germline ends. In nucleotides, the CDR3 is TGTGCCAGCCAAGGCGACAGTAGAAAGTTCTTC. It specifies CASQGDSRKFF.

This clone was counted a few times. The V call is TRBV2, the J call TRBJ2-7; D ambiguous. V dropped 2 bases and J dropped 6 bases, with 14 bases sitting between them. The CDR3 totals 14 residues. Per germline, CDR1 SNHLY and CDR2 FYNNEI. CDR3 nucleotide sequence: TGTGCCAGCAGTGAATCCCGTAGTTTAATCGAGCAGTACTTC. It translates to CASSESRSLIEQYF.

This clone was observed a handful of times. The V call is TRBV29-1, the J call TRBJ2-1; no reliable D call. CDR1 is SQVTM and CDR2 is ANQGSEA in the germline V gene. V dropped 3 bases and J dropped 7 bases, with 13 bases sitting between them. The CDR3 is 13 amino acids. As DNA, the CDR3 is TGCAGCGTTGAGCCCCGGGCTGGGAATGAGCAGTTCTTC. Encoded protein: CSVEPRAGNEQFF.

This clone was seen a few times. The rearrangement links TRBV7-2 to TRBJ2-2; 8 positions agree with TRBD1. This CDR3 contains 15 residues. J was trimmed by 4 bases and V by 4 bases; bases with no gene match: 5. Looked up from germline, CDR1 is SGHTA and CDR2 is FQGNSA. Here the CDR3 reads CASSYQGAGTGELFF. CDR3 nucleotide sequence: TGTGCCAGCAGCTACCAGGGGGCTGGCACCGGGGAGCTGTTTTTT.

The rearrangement links TRBV11-3 to TRBJ2-1; tentatively, D is TRBD2 (5 bases). From germline, CDR1 is SGHNT and CDR2 YENEEA. Trimming took 4 bases from V and 1 from J, leaving 14 bases between them. The CDR3 extends over 16 amino acids. CDR3 DNA: TGTGCCAGCAGCTGGCCTAGAGGGATATCCTACAATGAGCAGTTCTTC. Residues: CASSWPRGISYNEQFF.

The chain is built from TRBV29-1 and TRBJ2-5; 8 bases align to TRBD2. The CDR3 totals 13 residues. V shed 8 bases, J shed 3 bases, and the junction held 8 bases outside the gene matches. Germline loops: CDR1 SQVTM, CDR2 ANQGSEA. Here the CDR3 reads CSSRSGGEETQYF. CDR3 coding DNA: TGCAGCTCCAGATCCGGGGGGGAAGAGACCCAGTACTTC.

The rearrangement uses TRBV5-1 and TRBJ2-3; the match to TRBD1 covers 7 bases. The length of the CDR3 is 14 residues. Germline trimming cut 5 bases from V and 1 base from J; bases unmatched to any gene: 4. Germline CDR1 reads SGHRS; CDR2 reads YFSETQ. The CDR3 region has the DNA TGCGCCAGCAGTTCAGGACAGGGCACAGATACGCAGTATTTT. It is translated as CASSSGQGTDTQYF. Looking up the rest from reference TRBV5-1 and TRBJ2-3 gives the full variable domain: KAGVTQTPRYLIKTRGQQVTLSCSPISGHRSVSWYQQTPGQGLQFLFEYFSETQRNKGNFPGRFSGRQFSNSRSEMNVSTLELGDSALYLCASSSGQGTDTQYFGPGTRLTVL.

The rearrangement joins TRBV7-2 to TRBJ1-5; D may be TRBD1 (6 bases). Looked up from germline, CDR1 is SGHTA and CDR2 is FQGNSA. V lost 5 bases, J lost 1 base, and 12 bases lay in between. This CDR3 is built from 15 residues. CDR3 amino acids: CASSPQGWSNQPQHF. In DNA, the CDR3 is TGTGCCAGCAGCCCACAGGGTTGGAGCAATCAGCCCCAGCATTTT.